The present entry profiles one T cell receptor (beta chain) with its context. The antigen is unknown. This entry is derived from a study of T cell responses to AZD1222 COVID-19 vaccine. Germline loops: CDR1 ENHRY, CDR2 SYGVKD. V shed 4 bases, J shed 8 bases, and the junction held 4 bases outside the gene matches. This CDR3 contains 14 residues. Findings and caveats of the study: Clonal diversity was possibly underestimated, and the donors were mostly white British, with more females. At baseline, just a handful of AZD1222 recipients tested seropositive. Reports indicate that nearly half of spike-specific TCRs are directed at unmutated variant regions.

Data came from immunoSEQ multiplex PCR; TCRdb stores just in-frame clones and leaves some out. The data show 85,000 to 130,000 clones, with less than 95% seen just once and 8% held by the top ten. This rearrangement joins TRBV10-3 to TRBJ1-4, with 10 bases lining up with TRBD1. The sequenced sample was peripheral blood, obtained 28 days after the second AZD1222 dose. This receptor was identified in an adult who received the AZD1222 COVID-19 vaccine. CDR3 nucleotides: TGTGCCATCAGTGTTGGGACAGGGGTCGAAAAACTGTTTTTT. This codes for CAISVGTGVEKLFF.